This TCR beta chain emerged from a study of T cell responses to AZD1222 COVID-19 vaccine. Points from the study as a whole: Repertoires in all cases were sampled only once the peak T cell response had passed. Distributed over spike, vaccine-associated CD4 TCRs predominated at 160-218 and 743-854.

In regard to this clone: As yet, its antigen is unknown.

Some clones are missing from TCRdb's copy, which holds only in-frame ones; the method was immunoSEQ multiplex PCR. The sample lists around 140,000 clones, about 93% occurring once. CDR1 is SGHTS, CDR2 YDEGEE, per germline. The CDR3 has 15 amino acids. V dropped 2 bases and J dropped 5 bases, with 14 bases sitting between them. The sample here was peripheral blood, taken on day 0 of AZD1222 vaccination. The TCR sequence derives from an adult in good health. The chain combines TRBV5-8 with TRBJ1-5; D uncertain. The CDR3: CASSFTDYRHQPQHF. For the CDR3, the DNA is TGTGCCAGCAGCTTTACGGACTATAGACATCAGCCCCAGCATTTT.